This is a list of T cell receptor beta chains from one sample in a study of T cell repertoires in cytomegalovirus infection. Their specific antigens are unknown. TCRdb analysed the reads with MiXCR anew, one entry per CDR3 protein. The repertoire holds 45,000 to 55,000 distinct CDR3 sequences, with about a fifth as singletons. Sample: CD8+ T cells from cultured PBMCs, taken from culture after CMV antigen stimulation. These receptors were taken from a human donor in good health (CMV status not recorded). Some clones in this sample may be carry-over from other donors' samples. The CDR3 runs from the conserved cysteine through the conserved F or W.

TRBJ2-3,TRBV7-9,CASSSRTGSTDTQYF
TRBJ2-7,TRBV20-1,CSAGRSGPQTPSLYEQYF
TRBJ2-1,TRBV7-3,CASSMTSGGINEQFF
TRBJ1-2,TRBV28,CASSATGNPNYGYTF
TRBJ1-6,TRBV7-2,CASSLGGIYNSPLHF
TRBJ2-7,TRBV27,CASSLGTASYEQYF
TRBJ2-1,TRBV5-5,CASSPRGGGTYNEQFF
TRBJ2-4,TRBV15,CATSTFEGIAKNIQYF
TRBJ2-7,TRBV7-9,CASSLESGIGYYEQYF
TRBJ2-3,TRBV7-3,CASSLSASGSADTQYF
TRBJ2-5,TRBV7-2,CASSKKRMERSYKETQYF
TRBJ1-2,TRBV2,CASRASWRDWTF
TRBJ2-5,TRBV4-1,CASASGLARYQETQYF